What follows are 9 T cell receptor beta chains derived from one specimen sequenced in a study of blood T cell repertoires in COVID-19. The assay was immunoSEQ multiplex PCR, and TCRdb's table has in-frame clones only and misses some. The data show 300,000 to 400,000 clones, with roughly 90% seen just once and approximately 0.96% held by the top ten. Sequencing used PBMCs or T cells enriched from blood (not recorded which). Every receptor here comes from a woman between 25 and 40 years old with acute COVID-19.

The gene calls are TRBV6-5 and TRBJ1-3, with no clear D. Germline loops: CDR1 MNHEY, CDR2 SVGAGI. The CDR3 runs to 11 residues. The V gene lost 7 bases and the J gene lost 4 bases, with 5 bases spanning the gap. The CDR3 DNA reads as TGTGCCAGCACTTCCGGAAACACCATATATTTT. It yields the protein CASTSGNTIYF.

This chain joins TRBV24-1 and TRBJ2-5; D not resolved. Germline lookup yields CDR1 KGHDR and CDR2 SFDVKD. This CDR3 is 15 amino acids long. The V end was cut by 2 bases, the J end by 1 base, with 10 bases between. The CDR3 sequence: CATSDSAVLQETQYF. The CDR3, as DNA: TGTGCCACCAGTGATTCCGCTGTACTCCAAGAGACCCAGTACTTC.

The chain combines TRBV5-5 with TRBJ2-7, with a tentative D call TRBD2 (12 bases). V shed 4 bases and J shed 4 bases, with 33 bases lying between them. CDR1 is SGHKS and CDR2 is YYEKEE in the germline V gene (reference sequence). The CDR3 has 20 amino acids. The CDR3 DNA follows: TGTGCCAGCAGCGCGGACAGGGGGCGGCTAGCGGGGGGGCCGAGGTACGAGCAGTACTTC. It encodes CASSADRGRLAGGPRYEQYF.

This chain joins TRBV6-2 or TRBV6-3 and TRBJ2-7; D unclear. In germline, CDR1 is MNHEY, CDR2 SVGEGT. The CDR3 consists of 16 residues. V lost 0 bases, J lost 0 bases, and 12 bases lay in between. CDR3 sequence: CASSYSYTESSYEQYF. CDR3 coding DNA: TGTGCCAGCAGTTACTCGTACACAGAAAGCTCCTACGAGCAGTACTTC.

The chain links TRBV5-4 to TRBJ2-6, with TRBD2 matching over 8 bases. Germline V gene data show CDR1 as SGHNT and CDR2 as YYREEE (reference sequence). The junction had 0 bases not matched to a gene; V was cut back by 3 bases and J by 1 base. This CDR3 has 15 residues. CDR3 coding DNA: TGTGCCAGCAGCTCGGGAGGGTCTGGGGCCAACGTCCTGACTTTC. It encodes CASSSGGSGANVLTF.

V gene TRBV9 combines with J gene TRBJ1-1; D gene ambiguous. The V gene lost 3 bases and the J gene lost 1 base, with 7 bases spanning the gap. This CDR3 has 13 residues. Germline CDR1 SGDLS, CDR2 YYNGEE. In DNA, the CDR3 is TGTGCCAGCAGCGGGGCGAAGAACACTGAAGCTTTCTTT. Its translation: CASSGAKNTEAFF.

In this sample, this clone turned up once. This chain joins TRBV9 and TRBJ2-1, with 12 bases lining up with TRBD2. CDR1 is SGDLS, CDR2 YYNGEE, per germline. The V segment lost 4 bases and the J segment 7 bases; nucleotides outside the gene matches: 9. The CDR3 has 16 amino acids. CDR3 bases: TGTGCCAGCAGCCCCCCGCTAGCGGGGGGGTTTAATGAGCAGTTCTTC. Its protein is CASSPPLAGGFNEQFF.

The CDR3 DNA follows: TGTGCCAGCGCTCCGGAGGGGGCGATTGGCTACACCTTC. Protein sequence: CASAPEGAIGYTF. This chain joins TRBV18 and TRBJ1-2; 7 bases map to TRBD1. The CDR3 loop spans 13 amino acids. From germline, CDR1 is KGHSH and CDR2 LQKENI. The trim removed 8 bases at V and 7 bases at J, leaving 10 bases unmatched.

This clone appeared many times. Other DNA sequences in the same sample also yield this CDR3. The chain couples TRBV9 to TRBJ1-6; D is ambiguous. The CDR3 runs 16 residues. V dropped 4 bases and J dropped 0 bases, with 11 bases sitting between them. Germline values: CDR1 SGDLS, CDR2 YYNGEE. The CDR3 loop reads CASSPTESSYNSPLHF. The CDR3 nucleotides read TGTGCCAGCAGCCCGACGGAGAGCTCCTATAATTCACCCCTCCACTTT.